Shown below are 8 T cell receptor beta chains from a single sample sequenced in a study of blood T cell repertoires in COVID-19. The method was immunoSEQ multiplex PCR; TCRdb's version includes in-frame clones alone and lacks a portion of them. The data hold about 73,000 clones, with approximately 80% observed a single time. The specimen sequenced was peripheral blood. The receptors were gathered from an older man with COVID-19, enrolled during active disease.

The gene calls are TRBV7-2 and TRBJ1-5, with D tentatively TRBD1 (5 bases). Germline V gene sequence: CDR1 SGHTA, CDR2 FQGNSA. The CDR3 sequence is 15 residues long. V was pared by 2 bases and J by 4 bases, with 12 bases between. The CDR3 loop reads CASSLLGVGNQPQHF. The CDR3 DNA sequence: TGTGCCAGCAGCTTATTAGGGGTTGGTAATCAGCCCCAGCATTTT.

The CDR3 sequence is CASSPARSIGSGNTIYF. For the CDR3, the DNA is TGTGCCAGCTCACCCGCCAGGTCTATAGGCTCTGGAAACACCATATATTTT. V and J are TRBV18 and TRBJ1-3; no reliable D call. This CDR3 has 17 residues. V lost 3 bases and J lost 0, with 15 bases in between. Germline V lookup: CDR1 KGHSH, CDR2 LQKENI.

In the case of this clone: At one end the junction does not follow the germline gene, possibly because of a read error. The rearrangement uses TRBV7-7 and TRBJ2-5; 12 nucleotides line up with TRBD2. CDR1 SSHAT and CDR2 FNYEAQ come from the germline V gene (reference sequence). There are 16 residues in the CDR3. For the CDR3, the DNA is TGTGCTAGCAGCTTATCGGGCGGACTAGCGGGGGAGACCCAGTACTTC. This translates into CASSLSGGLAGETQYF. Full variable domain (outside the CDR3, taken from reference TRBV7-7 and TRBJ2-5): GAGVSQSPRYKVTKRGQDVTLRCDPISSHATLYWYQQALGQGPEFLTYFNYEAQPDKSGLPSDRFSAERPEGSISTLTIQRTEQRDSAMYRCASSLSGGLAGETQYFGPGTRLLVL.

The gene calls are TRBV28 and TRBJ1-5; D perhaps matches TRBD1 (6 bases). The V and J ends lost 4 bases and 3 bases respectively, with 16 bases between them. CDR3 length: 16 amino acids. Germline-derived CDR1 and CDR2 are MDHEN and SYDVKM. CDR3 DNA: TGTGCCAGCAGTTCAGTTCCCGGACAGCACAATCAGCCCCAGCATTTT. It specifies CASSSVPGQHNQPQHF.

This rearrangement joins TRBV28 to TRBJ1-2; D perhaps matches TRBD1 (5 bases). CDR3 length: 13 amino acids. With 8 bases removed from V and 5 bases from J, the gap between germline ends came to 15 bases. Germline V gene data show CDR1 as MDHEN and CDR2 as SYDVKM. The DNA for the CDR3 is TGTGCCAGCCGTCCGGGCAGGGTATATGGCTACACCTTC. Its translation is CASRPGRVYGYTF.

This rearrangement joins TRBV19 to TRBJ1-1, with a tentative D call TRBD1 (5 bases). Germline CDR1 reads LNHDA; CDR2 reads SQIVND (reference sequence). The CDR3 has 14 residues. Trimming shortened V by 5 bases and J by 1 base, and 11 bases separated the two germline ends. CDR3 protein: CASSLGEENTEAFF. The CDR3 nucleotides read TGTGCCAGTAGTTTAGGGGAGGAGAACACTGAAGCTTTCTTT.

The CDR3 DNA follows: TGTGCCAGTAGTGCATACGGAGAATACACCGGGGAGCTGTTTTTT. Protein sequence: CASSAYGEYTGELFF. This rearrangement joins TRBV19 to TRBJ2-2, with D hard to call. Germline assignment: CDR1 LNHDA and CDR2 SQIVND (reference sequence). This CDR3 is 15 amino acids long. V lost 5 bases to trimming and J lost 3 bases, with 13 bases between them.

The chain uses TRBV7-3 and TRBJ1-2, with 7 bases identical to TRBD1. The CDR3 sequence is 13 residues long. V gave up 0 bases and J gave up 6 bases; unmatched junction bases: 1. CDR1 SGHTA and CDR2 FQGTGA come from the germline V gene. CDR3 DNA sequence: TGTGCCAGCAGCTTAACAGGGGGCGATGGCTACACCTTC. Translating it yields CASSLTGGDGYTF.